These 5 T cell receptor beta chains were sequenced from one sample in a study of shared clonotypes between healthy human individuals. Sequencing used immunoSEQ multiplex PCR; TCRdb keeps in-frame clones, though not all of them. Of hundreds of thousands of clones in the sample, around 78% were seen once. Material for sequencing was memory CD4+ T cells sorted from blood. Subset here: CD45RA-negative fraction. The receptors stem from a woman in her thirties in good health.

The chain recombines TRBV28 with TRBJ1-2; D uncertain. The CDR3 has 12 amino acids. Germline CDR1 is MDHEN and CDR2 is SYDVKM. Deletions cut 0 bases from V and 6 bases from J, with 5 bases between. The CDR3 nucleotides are TGTGCCAGCAGTTTATGGGACCATGGCTACACCTTC. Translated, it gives CASSLWDHGYTF.

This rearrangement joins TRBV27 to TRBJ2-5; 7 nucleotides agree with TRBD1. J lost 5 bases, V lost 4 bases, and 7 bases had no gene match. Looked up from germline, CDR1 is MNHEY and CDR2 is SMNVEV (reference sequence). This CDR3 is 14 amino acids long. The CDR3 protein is CASSYTGVGETQYF. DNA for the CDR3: TGTGCCAGCAGTTACACAGGGGTAGGGGAGACCCAGTACTTC.

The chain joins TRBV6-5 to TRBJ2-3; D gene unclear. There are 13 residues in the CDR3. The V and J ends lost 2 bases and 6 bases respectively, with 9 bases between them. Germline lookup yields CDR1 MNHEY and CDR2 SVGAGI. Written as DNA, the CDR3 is TGTGCCAGCAGTTACGAGCCCGCGGATACGCAGTATTTT. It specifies CASSYEPADTQYF.

The DNA of the CDR3 is TGTGCCAGCAGCTTAACGGGACTAGCGGGATCCGAGCAGTACTTC. It yields the protein CASSLTGLAGSEQYF. The rearrangement uses TRBV13 and TRBJ2-7, with 13 nucleotides matching TRBD2. V dropped 2 bases and J dropped 6; count of bases not matched to a gene: 4. CDR1 is PRHDT, CDR2 FYEKMQ, per germline (reference sequence). The CDR3 has 15 amino acids.

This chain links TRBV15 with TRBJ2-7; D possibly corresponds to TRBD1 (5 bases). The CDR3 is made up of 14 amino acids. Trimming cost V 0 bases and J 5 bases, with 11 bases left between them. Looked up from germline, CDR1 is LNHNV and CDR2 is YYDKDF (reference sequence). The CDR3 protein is CATSRDRVYNEQYF. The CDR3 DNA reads TGTGCCACCAGCAGAGACAGGGTTTACAACGAGCAGTACTTC.